The TCR beta chain under discussion was sequenced for a study of glioma-infiltrating T cells. Regarding the study as a whole: Above-expected tissue-blood divergence occurred in all gliomas, most in low-grade ones. CDR3 overlap between tissue and blood was very small.

This clonotype came up many times. Its specificity is unknown. Using RNA template, CDR3s of TCR alpha and beta were amplified with iRepertoire arm-PCR. For one-step reverse transcription and amplification, roughly 95-450 ng of tissue mRNA or PBMC total RNA was used. TCRdb fed the multiplex PCR reads into MiXCR, producing one record per CDR3 protein. The sample contains around 100,000 distinct CDR3 sequences, 25% to 30% of which appear only once. CDR1 and CDR2 (germline): LGHNA, YSLEER. This CDR3 has 16 amino acids. The J segment lost 1 base and the V segment lost 0 bases, leaving 1 base of the junction unmatched.

Sequencing was performed on glioma tissue, nonneoplastic brain tissue, or PBMCs (not recorded which). This TCR was sampled from a human donor with low-grade glioma or glioblastoma, undergoing nonglioma brain surgery, or in good health (not recorded which). The genes are TRBV4-3 and TRBJ2-3, with 10 bases identical to TRBD2. The CDR3 reads CASSQEGTSGTDTQYF. The CDR3 DNA follows: TGCGCCAGCAGCCAAGAGGGGACTAGCGGCACAGATACGCAGTATTTT.